The rows below give T cell receptor beta chains drawn from one sample of a study of cytomegalovirus exposure and HLA in healthy donors. Repertoires were generated with immunoSEQ multiplex PCR, while TCRdb's copy carries only in-frame clones and drops some. The sample includes 150,000 to 200,000 clones, around 80% of them seen just once. Sequencing input: PBMCs. The receptors were sampled from a woman in her forties or fifties in good health and CMV-seronegative. Both conserved end residues are part of each CDR3. The D gene is left open where the match is weak. Clone size is shown for a subset of rows, as once, few, many or a class of expanded clone.

CDR3 length	clone size	V gene	J gene	D gene	CDR3 protein	CDR3 DNA
14	-	TRBV28	TRBJ2-7	TRBD1	CASREFGTAYEQYF	TGTGCCAGCAGGGAATTTGGGACAGCCTACGAGCAGTACTTC
20	-	TRBV9	TRBJ2-5	TRBD1	CASSTRWGTGSRDSQETQYF	TGTGCCAGCAGCACACGTTGGGGGACAGGGTCGCGTGACTCCCAAGAGACCCAGTACTTC
11	-	TRBV19	TRBJ2-1	-	CASSISDEQFF	TGTGCCAGTAGTATATCCGATGAGCAGTTCTTC
17	-	TRBV11-2	TRBJ1-3	TRBD1	CASSSRTGATSGNTIYF	TGTGCCAGCAGCTCAAGGACAGGGGCGACCTCTGGAAACACCATATATTTT
16	-	TRBV19	TRBJ1-4	-	CASTGGRGATNEKLFF	TGTGCCAGTACCGGGGGGCGAGGGGCAACTAATGAAAAACTGTTTTTT
16	few	TRBV5-1	TRBJ2-1	-	CASSLDISGSYNEQFF	TGCGCCAGCAGCTTGGACATCTCGGGCTCCTACAATGAGCAGTTCTTC
15	-	TRBV5-1	TRBJ2-1	-	CASSVEMSSYNEQFF	TGCGCCAGCAGCGTAGAGATGAGCTCCTACAATGAGCAGTTCTTC
13	-	TRBV5-1	TRBJ2-3	-	CASSPTSTDTQYF	TGCGCCAGCAGCCCTACTAGCACAGATACGCAGTATTTT
13	-	TRBV28	TRBJ1-2	-	CASSGDRSYGYTF	TGTGCCAGCAGCGGTGACAGGTCCTATGGCTACACCTTC
16	-	TRBV6-4	TRBJ2-2	TRBD2	CASRPLAGGNTGELFF	TGTGCCAGCAGACCGCTAGCGGGGGGTAACACCGGGGAGCTGTTTTTT
13	-	TRBV19	TRBJ2-1	-	CASSTTGSYEQFF	TGTGCCAGTAGCACTACAGGGTCGTACGAGCAGTTCTTC
15	-	TRBV9	TRBJ2-2	TRBD1	CASRSQGAVTGELFF	TGTGCCAGCAGGTCTCAGGGGGCGGTCACCGGGGAGCTGTTTTTT
15	-	TRBV7-3	TRBJ2-2	-	CASSFYGIGTGELFF	TGTGCCAGCAGCTTTTACGGGATTGGGACCGGGGAGCTGTTTTTT
13	-	TRBV6-1	TRBJ1-2	-	CASTTGLNYGYTF	TGTGCCAGCACGACAGGACTCAACTATGGCTACACCTTC
14	-	TRBV10-3	TRBJ2-5	-	CASSEYRAVETQYF	TGTGCCAGCTCGGAATACAGGGCGGTGGAGACCCAGTACTTC
16	-	TRBV27	TRBJ1-4	-	CASKSGIRGSNEKLFF	TGTGCCAGCAAATCCGGGATAAGGGGGTCTAATGAAAAACTGTTTTTT
15	once	TRBV29-1	TRBJ2-3	TRBD1	CSVGDRGGDTDTQYF	TGCAGCGTGGGGGACAGGGGGGGGGATACAGATACGCAGTATTTT
11	-	TRBV6-4	TRBJ1-2	TRBD1	CARDRAHGYTF	TGTGCCAGAGACAGGGCTCATGGCTACACCTTC
16	-	TRBV7-6	TRBJ2-5	-	CASSLEWGGKLETQYF	TGTGCCAGCAGCTTAGAGTGGGGGGGCAAATTAGAGACCCAGTACTTC
15	-	TRBV6-6	TRBJ1-5	TRBD1	CASKVGGTEIQPQHF	TGTGCCAGTAAGGTTGGGGGGACAGAGATTCAGCCCCAGCATTTT
15	-	TRBV28	TRBJ1-5	TRBD1	CASSYLTGTARPQHF	TGTGCCAGCAGTTACCTTACAGGGACAGCTCGGCCCCAGCATTTT
14	-	TRBV5-4	TRBJ2-1	-	CASSREPGINEQFF	TGTGCCAGCAGCCGGGAACCGGGTATCAATGAGCAGTTCTTC
17	-	TRBV28	TRBJ2-2	TRBD2	CASSLTRRTSVYGELFF	TGTGCCAGCAGTTTGACCCGCAGGACTAGCGTCTACGGGGAGCTGTTTTTT
15	-	TRBV19	TRBJ2-7	-	CASSMPGKVFYEQYF	TGTGCCAGTAGTATGCCAGGGAAGGTTTTCTACGAGCAGTACTTC
13	once	TRBV19	TRBJ1-2	-	CASSGRGVSGYAF	TGTGCCAGTAGCGGAAGGGGCGTTAGTGGCTACGCCTTC
14	-	TRBV28	TRBJ2-7	TRBD1	CASTQFQGASEQYF	TGTGCCAGCACCCAGTTCCAGGGGGCGAGCGAGCAGTACTTC
13	few	TRBV10-1	TRBJ2-7	-	CASSGARGTEQYF	TGCGCCAGCAGTGGTGCCAGGGGAACCGAGCAGTACTTC
13	few	TRBV2	TRBJ2-1	-	CASSEASRVGQFF	TGTGCCAGCAGTGAAGCCAGCAGGGTTGGTCAGTTCTTC
15	-	TRBV4-1	TRBJ1-2	-	CASSPSMGGARGYTF	TGCGCCAGCAGCCCCTCGATGGGGGGGGCGCGGGGCTACACCTTC
14	-	TRBV29-1	TRBJ1-4	TRBD1	CSVSRDRGNEKLFF	TGCAGCGTTAGCCGGGACAGAGGTAATGAAAAACTGTTTTTT
16	-	TRBV5-6	TRBJ1-1	TRBD1	CASSSRRGTRLTEAFF	TGTGCCAGCAGCTCACGCAGGGGGACGCGGTTGACTGAAGCTTTCTTT
15	-	TRBV11-2	TRBJ2-7	TRBD2	CASSLDWEGLYEQYF	TGTGCCAGCAGCTTAGATTGGGAGGGCCTTTACGAGCAGTACTTC
13	-	TRBV30	TRBJ1-2	-	CAWAWTENYGYTF	TGTGCCTGGGCCTGGACAGAGAACTATGGCTACACCTTC
14	-	TRBV9	TRBJ2-7	TRBD2	CASSVGTSDYEQYF	TGTGCCAGCAGCGTGGGGACTAGCGACTACGAGCAGTACTTC
17	few	TRBV28	TRBJ2-1	-	CASSDVLFRVSYNEQFF	TGTGCCAGCAGTGATGTACTCTTCAGGGTCTCCTACAATGAGCAGTTCTTC
17	-	TRBV15	TRBJ1-1	TRBD1	CATSRGGQGAIGTEAFF	TGTGCCACCAGCAGAGGGGGACAGGGGGCGATTGGCACTGAAGCTTTCTTT
14	-	TRBV7-3	TRBJ2-3	-	CASGRSGSTDTQYF	TGTGCCAGCGGGAGGAGCGGTAGCACAGATACGCAGTATTTT
16	-	TRBV7-2	TRBJ1-6	-	CASSSPRTLVNSPLHF	TGTGCCAGCAGCTCACCCCGGACTTTAGTTAATTCACCCCTCCACTTT
13	-	TRBV2	TRBJ1-2	TRBD1	CASSPGQSRGYTF	TGTGCCAGCAGTCCGGGACAGTCTCGGGGCTACACCTTC
16	-	TRBV5-1	TRBJ1-4	-	CASSPGREASGEKLFF	TGCGCCAGCAGCCCGGGTAGGGAGGCTTCGGGGGAAAAACTGTTTTTT
19	-	TRBV10-2	TRBJ2-5	TRBD2	CASSESRVPSGGRQETQYF	TGCGCCAGCAGTGAGTCCAGGGTACCTAGCGGGGGTCGTCAAGAGACCCAGTACTTC
15	-	TRBV27	TRBJ1-5	-	CASSLVGAENQPQHF	TGTGCCAGCAGTTTAGTGGGGGCGGAAAATCAGCCCCAGCATTTT
14	-	TRBV27	TRBJ2-7	TRBD2	CASIWTSGINEQYF	TGTGCCAGCATTTGGACTAGCGGGATAAACGAGCAGTACTTC
15	few	TRBV6-6	TRBJ1-2	TRBD1	CASAHITGVPYGYTF	TGTGCCAGCGCTCATATCACAGGGGTCCCCTATGGCTACACCTTC
13	-	TRBV7-2	TRBJ1-1	-	CASSPVADTSAFF	TGTGCCAGCAGCCCAGTAGCGGACACATCCGCTTTCTTT
15	-	TRBV5-1	TRBJ2-7	TRBD1	CASSPMTGGPYEQYF	TGCGCCAGCAGCCCAATGACAGGGGGCCCCTACGAGCAGTACTTC
14	-	TRBV21-1	TRBJ2-2	-	CASSTTGGSGELFF	TGTGCCAGCAGCACCACAGGGGGGTCCGGGGAGCTGTTTTTT
13	-	TRBV5-4	TRBJ1-2	TRBD1	CASSAGTGYGYTF	TGTGCCAGCAGCGCCGGGACAGGATACGGCTACACCTTC
16	-	TRBV4-2	TRBJ2-5	TRBD2	CASSQELAGFGETQYF	TGTGCCAGCAGCCAAGAACTAGCGGGATTTGGGGAGACCCAGTACTTC
14	-	TRBV7-7	TRBJ2-2	-	CASSLGGPTGELFF	TGTGCCAGCAGCTTGGGGGGACCCACCGGGGAGCTGTTTTTT
13	-	TRBV6-5	TRBJ2-7	-	CASSLAIAYEQYF	TGTGCCAGCAGCTTAGCGATAGCCTACGAGCAGTACTTC
14	-	TRBV27	TRBJ2-2	-	CASSFDRFPGELFF	TGTGCCAGCAGTTTTGACAGATTCCCCGGGGAGCTGTTTTTT
10	-	TRBV28	TRBJ2-7	-	CGVGRDEQYF	TGTGGGGTCGGGCGGGACGAGCAGTACTTC
17	-	TRBV25-1	TRBJ1-4	-	CASSEFGGAGGIEKLFF	TGTGCCAGCAGTGAATTTGGAGGAGCTGGAGGGATTGAAAAACTGTTTTTT
14	-	TRBV28	TRBJ2-1	-	CASFSRREYNEQFF	TGTGCCAGTTTTTCTAGACGGGAATACAATGAGCAGTTCTTC
15	-	TRBV19	TRBJ2-1	TRBD2	CASSYSGGAYNEQFF	TGTGCCAGTAGCTATAGCGGGGGCGCGTACAATGAGCAGTTCTTC
14	-	TRBV18	TRBJ2-3	TRBD1	CASSPTGIIDTQYF	TGTGCCAGCTCACCGACAGGGATCATCGATACGCAGTATTTT
14	-	TRBV2	TRBJ1-5	TRBD1	CASMSGGALGPQHF	TGTGCCAGCATGTCAGGGGGCGCGCTGGGGCCCCAGCATTTT